A single sample gave rise to the 17 T cell receptor beta chains below, sequenced in a study of blood T cells in healthy people across ages. It was with a sample-barcoded 5' primer and a J-beta primer mix that a second PCR of about 7 to 12 cycles was run. TCRdb reanalysed the 5' RACE reads using MiXCR and keeps one entry per CDR3 protein. The data contain some 640,000 distinct CDR3 sequences, 49% of them singletons. What was sequenced was blood. The receptor set was obtained from a woman aged 60-75 years in good health.

This chain links TRBV21-1 with TRBJ2-2; TRBD1 is taken as the D call from the table, unchecked against the DNA. TRBV21-1 is annotated as a pseudogene. The CDR3 has 15 residues. Here the CDR3 DNA reads TGTGCCAGCAGCAGTGAACAGGGAGGCACCGGGGAGCTGTTTTTT. Protein: CASSSEQGGTGELFF.

This clonotype has a count of ten or more. The CDR3 nucleotides read TGTGCCAGCAGCTCGGGACAGCAAGAGACCCAGTACTTC. Translation gives CASSSGQQETQYF. The rearrangement joins TRBV12-3 or TRBV12-4 to TRBJ2-5; 7 bases map to TRBD1. The ends lost 6 bases at V and 2 bases at J; junction bases unmatched: 3. The CDR3 runs to 13 residues.

A few counts support this clonotype. This sequence joins TRBV9 and TRBJ2-1; possible D gene TRBD2, 6 bases. V gave up 3 bases and J gave up 6 bases, with 13 bases separating them. The CDR3 totals 14 residues. Germline values: CDR1 SGDLS, CDR2 YYNGEE. The chain's CDR3 is CASSDDPRGNEQFF. CDR3 sequence (DNA): TGTGCCAGCAGCGACGACCCGCGGGGCAATGAGCAGTTCTTC.

This clonotype was observed a handful of times. The chain is built from TRBV5-1 and TRBJ2-3, with D tentatively TRBD1 (5 bases). Trimming shortened V by 2 bases and J by 6 bases, and 13 bases separated the two germline ends. This CDR3 is 14 amino acids long. Germline CDR1 reads SGHRS; CDR2 reads YFSETQ. DNA for the CDR3: TGCGCCAGCAGCTTCCAACAGGTTACGGATACGCAGTATTTT. It specifies CASSFQQVTDTQYF.

This clonotype was seen more than once but under ten times. The chain joins TRBV5-1 to TRBJ2-1; D not resolved. This CDR3 is built from 18 residues. Germline lookup yields CDR1 SGHRS and CDR2 YFSETQ. Trimming pared 2 bases from V and 1 base from J, leaving 19 bases between. The CDR3 loop reads CASSFRAPFQSSYNEQFF. CDR3 sequence (DNA): TGCGCCAGCAGCTTCCGGGCCCCATTTCAAAGTTCCTACAATGAGCAGTTCTTC.

This clonotype occurred a few times. V and J are TRBV10-3 and TRBJ2-5; TRBD2 agrees at 8 bases. Trimming cost V 10 bases and J 1 base; bases outside gene matches: 8. CDR1 is ENHRY, CDR2 SYGVKD, per germline. This CDR3 comprises 14 residues. The CDR3 DNA is TGTGCCACCACGAGGACTAGCAGCCAAGAGACCCAGTACTTC. Translating gives CATTRTSSQETQYF.

This clonotype occurred once. The genes are TRBV20-1 and TRBJ2-1; D is perhaps TRBD2 (6 bases). The length of the CDR3 is 17 residues. Between the trimmed V and J ends, which lost 2 bases and 0 bases, there was a span of 17 bases. Germline V gives CDR1 DFQATT, CDR2 SNEGSKA (reference sequence). CDR3 amino acids: CSARLATLAGSYNEQFF. Written as DNA, the CDR3 is TGCAGTGCTAGACTAGCGACCCTTGCAGGCTCCTACAATGAGCAGTTCTTC.

The chain combines TRBV2 with TRBJ1-4; D is possibly TRBD1 (6 bases). CDR1 is SNHLY and CDR2 is FYNNEI in the germline V gene. CDR3 length equals 15 residues. Trimming pared 2 bases from V and 5 bases from J, leaving 12 bases between. The CDR3 protein is CASSESERGNEKLFF. The CDR3 DNA follows: TGTGCCAGCAGTGAATCGGAAAGGGGGAATGAAAAACTGTTTTTT.

The chain carries TRBV20-1 and TRBJ2-7; a possible D gene is TRBD1 (6 bases). With 4 bases removed from V and 2 bases from J, the gap between germline ends came to 15 bases. The CDR3 covers 14 residues. Germline CDR1 is DFQATT and CDR2 is SNEGSKA (reference sequence). The CDR3 nucleotides are TGCAGTGCTATCGCCGATAACAGGGCCTACGAGCAGTACTTC. This codes for CSAIADNRAYEQYF.

This clonotype was observed a handful of times. The chain has TRBV7-9 and TRBJ1-4; tentative D call: TRBD1 (6 bases). Germline V CDR1 and CDR2: SEHNR, FQNEAQ (reference sequence). Deletions cut 5 bases from V and 0 bases from J, with 13 bases between. The CDR3 is 16 amino acids. The CDR3 protein is CASSVGGLTTNEKLFF. The DNA for the CDR3 is TGTGCCAGCAGCGTAGGGGGTCTTACAACTAATGAAAAACTGTTTTTT. The variable domain in full, with the rest retrieved from reference TRBV7-9 and TRBJ1-4, is DTGVSQNPRHKITKRGQNVTFRCDPISEHNRLYWYRQTLGQGPEFLTYFQNEAQLEKSRLLSDRFSAERPKGSFSTLEIQRTEQGDSAMYLCASSVGGLTTNEKLFFGSGTQLSVL.

This chain links TRBV28 with TRBJ2-2, with TRBD1 as a possible D gene (5 bases). Trimming removed 4 bases at V and 6 bases at J, with 15 bases between. This CDR3 region has 15 residues. CDR1 is MDHEN, CDR2 SYDVKM, per germline. This CDR3 reads CASSSAGKRAGELFF. DNA for the CDR3: TGTGCCAGCAGTTCCGCAGGGAAACGCGCCGGGGAGCTGTTTTTT.

V gene TRBV29-1 combines with J gene TRBJ2-2, with a possible D match to TRBD1 (6 bases). The CDR3 has 15 residues. V lost 6 bases, J lost 0 bases, and 14 bases lay in between. Per the germline V gene, CDR1 is SQVTM and CDR2 is ANQGSEA. CDR3: CSVSPDSSNTGELFF. Written as DNA, the CDR3 is TGCAGCGTGTCTCCGGACAGCTCGAACACCGGGGAGCTGTTTTTT.

The table lists this clonotype with a few counts. V is TRBV14 and J is TRBJ2-3; the D gene is possibly TRBD2 (6 bases). The CDR3 consists of 14 residues. The germline CDR1 and CDR2 sequences are SGHDN and FVKESK. V was pared by 3 bases and J by 8 bases, with 15 bases between. The CDR3 region is CASSQVEGLGTQYF. CDR3 nucleotide sequence: TGTGCCAGCAGCCAGGTAGAGGGACTTGGTACGCAGTATTTT. Full variable domain (remainder filled in from reference TRBV14 and TRBJ2-3): EAGVTQFPSHSVIEKGQTVTLRCDPISGHDNLYWYRRVMGKEIKFLLHFVKESKQDESGMPNNRFLAERTGGTYSTLKVQPAELEDSGVYFCASSQVEGLGTQYFGPGTRLTVL.

The rearrangement uses TRBV28 and TRBJ1-4; unclear D gene. Trimming took off 6 bases at V and 0 bases at J, with 8 bases between the two ends. CDR1 is MDHEN and CDR2 is SYDVKM in the germline V gene. The CDR3 spans 14 residues. CDR3 sequence: CASSLVATNEKLFF. In nucleotides, the CDR3 is TGTGCCAGCAGCTTGGTAGCAACTAATGAAAAACTGTTTTTT.

The chain employs TRBV11-3 and TRBJ2-1; maybe TRBD2 (7 bases). V was trimmed by 5 bases and J by 6 bases, leaving 17 bases between them. Germline V gene data show CDR1 as SGHNT and CDR2 as YENEEA. The CDR3 loop spans 15 amino acids. For the CDR3, the DNA is TGTGCCAGCAGCCGGGGGGACAAAAGTGCCAATGAGCAGTTCTTC. Protein product: CASSRGDKSANEQFF. The entire variable domain, with the rest obtained from reference TRBV11-3 and TRBJ2-1, is as follows: EAGVVQSPRYKIIEKKQPVAFWCNPISGHNTLYWYLQNLGQGPELLIRYENEEAVDDSQLPKDRFSAERLKGVDSTLKIQPAELGDSAVYLCASSRGDKSANEQFFGPGTRLTVL.

Here the CDR3 reads CAIRPFSGPEQYF. The DNA for the CDR3 is TGTGCCATCAGGCCCTTTTCCGGGCCCGAGCAGTACTTC. The chain links TRBV10-3 to TRBJ2-7; D gene uncertain. The germline V and J ends were trimmed by 6 bases and 6 bases, with 15 bases remaining between them. Germline loops: CDR1 ENHRY, CDR2 SYGVKD. The CDR3 sequence is 13 residues long.

The V and J genes are TRBV5-1 and TRBJ2-1, with D maybe TRBD2 (6 bases). Trimming took off 2 bases at V and 4 bases at J, with 16 bases between the two ends. Germline V lookup: CDR1 SGHRS, CDR2 YFSETQ. The length of the CDR3 is 16 residues. CDR3 residues: CASSFIPAGAYNEQFF. The CDR3 DNA sequence: TGCGCCAGCAGCTTTATCCCAGCGGGCGCGTACAATGAGCAGTTCTTC. The full variable domain, in which reference TRBV5-1 and TRBJ2-1 provide the parts outside the CDR3, is KAGVTQTPRYLIKTRGQQVTLSCSPISGHRSVSWYQQTPGQGLQFLFEYFSETQRNKGNFPGRFSGRQFSNSRSEMNVSTLELGDSALYLCASSFIPAGAYNEQFFGPGTRLTVL.